This T cell receptor (beta chain) was captured in a study of cytomegalovirus exposure and HLA in healthy donors. The PCR contained 60 Vbeta and 13 Jbeta primers. The assay was immunoSEQ multiplex PCR, and TCRdb's table has in-frame clones only and misses some. The data show approximately 190,000 clones, over 75% seen once. Germline CDR1 SGHTA, CDR2 FQGNSA. Trimming took 9 bases from V and 0 from J; bases not matched to a gene: 10. This CDR3 has 16 residues. This sequence joins TRBV7-2 and TRBJ2-3, with TRBD1 identical over 9 bases. The specimen sequenced was PBMCs. The receptor was derived from a man in his forties or fifties in good health and CMV-seropositive. CDR3 loop: CASRQGGGPSTDTQYF. CDR3 DNA: TGTGCCAGTCGACAGGGGGGGGGTCCTAGCACAGATACGCAGTATTTT.